This T cell receptor beta chain was sequenced for a study of PD-1 blockade in classical Hodgkin lymphoma. Background on the study: Patients had nivolumab dosed at 3 mg/kg, delivered intravenously every 2 weeks.

The study's findings and limits: Later analyses included only patients treated at least 1 year post-ASCT. By C4D1 there was a significant rise in CD4+ TCR diversity but not in CD8+ TCR diversity. Patients with a complete response exhibited baseline diversity comparable to newly diagnosed patients.

From germline, CDR1 is MGHRA and CDR2 YSYEKL. The CDR3 covers 16 residues. V lost 1 base and J lost 2, with 13 bases in between. On this clone: Its matching antigen is unknown.

Each patient's relapse followed autologous stem cell transplantation, and brentuximab vedotin exposure varied. TCRdb keeps only in-frame clones here, not all; method: immunoSEQ multiplex PCR. Among 100,000 to 130,000 clones, nearly 90% were seen once, and the ten largest hold about 20%. The sequencing here drew on peripheral blood mononuclear cells (PBMCs), taken before the second cycle of nivolumab. This clonotype originated in a human donor with classical Hodgkin lymphoma. The genes are TRBV4-1 and TRBJ2-3; D not resolved. CDR3 in amino acids: CASSQGTRYDTDTQYF. The CDR3 bases are TGCGCCAGCAGCCAAGGAACGCGCTATGACACAGATACGCAGTATTTT.